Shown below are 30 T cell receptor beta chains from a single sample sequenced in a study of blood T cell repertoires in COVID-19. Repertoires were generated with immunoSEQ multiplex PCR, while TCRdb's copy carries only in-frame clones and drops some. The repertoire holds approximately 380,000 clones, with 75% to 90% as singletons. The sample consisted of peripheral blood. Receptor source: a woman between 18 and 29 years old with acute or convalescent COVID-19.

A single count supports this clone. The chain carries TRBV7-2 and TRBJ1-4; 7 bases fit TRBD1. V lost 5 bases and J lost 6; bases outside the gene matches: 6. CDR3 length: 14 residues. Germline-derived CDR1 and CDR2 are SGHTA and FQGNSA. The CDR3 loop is CASSTGDGHEKLFF. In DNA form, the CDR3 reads TGTGCCAGCAGCACAGGGGATGGGCATGAAAAACTGTTTTTT.

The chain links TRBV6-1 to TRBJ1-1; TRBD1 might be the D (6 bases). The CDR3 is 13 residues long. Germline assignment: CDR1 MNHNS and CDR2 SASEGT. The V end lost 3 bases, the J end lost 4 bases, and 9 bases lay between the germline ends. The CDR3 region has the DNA TGTGCCAGCAGTGAGGGGGCTGGCACTGAAGCTTTCTTT. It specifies CASSEGAGTEAFF.

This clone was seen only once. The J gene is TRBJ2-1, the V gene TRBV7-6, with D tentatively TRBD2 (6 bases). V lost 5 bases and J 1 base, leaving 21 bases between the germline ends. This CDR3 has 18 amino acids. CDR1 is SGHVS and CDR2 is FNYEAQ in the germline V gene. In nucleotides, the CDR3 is TGTGCCAGCAGCCAGGGATGGAGCCGCGGGGAATCCTACAATGAGCAGTTCTTC. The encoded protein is CASSQGWSRGESYNEQFF.

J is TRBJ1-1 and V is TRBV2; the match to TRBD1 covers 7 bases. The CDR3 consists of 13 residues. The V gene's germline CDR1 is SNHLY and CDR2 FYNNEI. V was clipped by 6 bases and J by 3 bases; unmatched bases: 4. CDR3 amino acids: CASRADRYTEAFF. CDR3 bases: TGTGCCAGCAGGGCGGACAGGTACACTGAAGCTTTCTTT.

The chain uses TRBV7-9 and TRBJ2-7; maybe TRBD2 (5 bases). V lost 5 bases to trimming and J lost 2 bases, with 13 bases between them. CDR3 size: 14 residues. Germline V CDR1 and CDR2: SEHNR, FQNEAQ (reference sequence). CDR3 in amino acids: CASSPPSGTYEQYF. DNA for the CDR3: TGTGCCAGCAGCCCCCCCTCCGGGACCTACGAGCAGTACTTC. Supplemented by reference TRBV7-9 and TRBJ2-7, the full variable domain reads DTGVSQNPRHKITKRGQNVTFRCDPISEHNRLYWYRQTLGQGPEFLTYFQNEAQLEKSRLLSDRFSAERPKGSFSTLEIQRTEQGDSAMYLCASSPPSGTYEQYFGPGTRLTVT.

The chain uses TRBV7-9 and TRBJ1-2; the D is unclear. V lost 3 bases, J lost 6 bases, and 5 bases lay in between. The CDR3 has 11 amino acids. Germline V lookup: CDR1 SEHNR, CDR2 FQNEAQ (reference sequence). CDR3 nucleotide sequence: TGTGCCAGCAGCTTGAGTGATGGCTACACCTTC. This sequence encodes CASSLSDGYTF.

The CDR3 DNA reads as TGCGCCAGCAGCCCAGGGACAGGGTTAGCTAACTATGGCTACACCTTC. Amino acids: CASSPGTGLANYGYTF. The chain recombines TRBV5-1 with TRBJ1-2; 9 nucleotides match TRBD1. V shed 4 bases, J shed 0 bases, and the junction held 7 bases outside the gene matches. Germline V gene data show CDR1 as SGHRS and CDR2 as YFSETQ. The CDR3 contains 16 residues.

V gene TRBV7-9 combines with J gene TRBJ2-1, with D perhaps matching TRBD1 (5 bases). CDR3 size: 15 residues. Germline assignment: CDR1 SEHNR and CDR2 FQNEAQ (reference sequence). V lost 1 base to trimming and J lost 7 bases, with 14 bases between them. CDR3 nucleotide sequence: TGTGCCAGCAGCTTAGGCCAGGGTGGTTATAATGAGCAGTTCTTC. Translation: CASSLGQGGYNEQFF.

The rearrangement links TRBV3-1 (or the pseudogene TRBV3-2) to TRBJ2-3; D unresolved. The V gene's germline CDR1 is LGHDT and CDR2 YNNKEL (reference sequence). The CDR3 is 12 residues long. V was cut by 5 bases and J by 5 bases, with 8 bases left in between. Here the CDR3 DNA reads TGTGCCAGCAGCTTCGGTAGAGATACGCAGTATTTT. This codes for CASSFGRDTQYF.

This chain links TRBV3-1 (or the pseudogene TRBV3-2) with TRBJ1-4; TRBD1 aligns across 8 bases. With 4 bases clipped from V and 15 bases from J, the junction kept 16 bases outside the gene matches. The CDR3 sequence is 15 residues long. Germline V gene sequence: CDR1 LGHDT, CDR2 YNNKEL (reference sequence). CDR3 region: CASSLYAGQDNGVFF. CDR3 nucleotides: TGTGCCAGCAGCCTTTACGCGGGACAGGATAACGGAGTGTTTTTT.

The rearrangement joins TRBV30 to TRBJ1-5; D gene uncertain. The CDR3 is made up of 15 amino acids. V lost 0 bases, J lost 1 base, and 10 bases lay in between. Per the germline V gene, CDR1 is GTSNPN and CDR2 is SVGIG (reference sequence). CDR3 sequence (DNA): TGTGCCTGGAGTGTCGATCCGGGAAGCAATCAGCCCCAGCATTTT. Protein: CAWSVDPGSNQPQHF.

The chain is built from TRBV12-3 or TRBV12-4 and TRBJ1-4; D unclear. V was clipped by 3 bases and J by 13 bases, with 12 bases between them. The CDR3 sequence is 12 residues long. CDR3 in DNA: TGTGCCAGCAGTTTTTCCCTGGCTTTACTGTTTTTT. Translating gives CASSFSLALLFF.

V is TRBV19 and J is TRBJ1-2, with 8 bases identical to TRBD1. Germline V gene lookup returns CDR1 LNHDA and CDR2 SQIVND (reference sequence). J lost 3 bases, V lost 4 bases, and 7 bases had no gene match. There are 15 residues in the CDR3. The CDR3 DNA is TGTGCCAGTAGTACCCGGACAGGGAGAGACTATGGCTACACCTTC. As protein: CASSTRTGRDYGYTF.

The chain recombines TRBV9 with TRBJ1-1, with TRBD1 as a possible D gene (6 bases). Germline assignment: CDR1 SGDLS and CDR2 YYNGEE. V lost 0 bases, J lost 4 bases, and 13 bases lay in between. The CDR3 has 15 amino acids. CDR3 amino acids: CASSVEGGYSTEAFF. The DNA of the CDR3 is TGTGCCAGCAGCGTAGAAGGGGGATATTCCACTGAAGCTTTCTTT. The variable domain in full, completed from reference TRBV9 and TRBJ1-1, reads DSGVTQTPKHLITATGQRVTLRCSPRSGDLSVYWYQQSLDQGLQFLIQYYNGEERAKGNILERFSAQQFPDLHSELNLSSLELGDSALYFCASSVEGGYSTEAFFGQGTRLTVV.

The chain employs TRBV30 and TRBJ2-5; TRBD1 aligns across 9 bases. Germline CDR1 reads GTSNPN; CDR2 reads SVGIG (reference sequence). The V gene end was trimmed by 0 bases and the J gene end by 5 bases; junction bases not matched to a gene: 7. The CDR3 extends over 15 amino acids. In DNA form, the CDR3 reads TGTGCCTGGAGTGTAGGGACAGGGTTTAGGGAGACCCAGTACTTC. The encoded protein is CAWSVGTGFRETQYF. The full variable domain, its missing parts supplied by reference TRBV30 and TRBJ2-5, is SQTIHQWPATLVQPVGSPLSLECTVEGTSNPNLYWYRQAAGRGLQLLFYSVGIGQISSEVPQNLSASRPQDRQFILSSKKLLLSDSGFYLCAWSVGTGFRETQYFGPGTRLLVL.

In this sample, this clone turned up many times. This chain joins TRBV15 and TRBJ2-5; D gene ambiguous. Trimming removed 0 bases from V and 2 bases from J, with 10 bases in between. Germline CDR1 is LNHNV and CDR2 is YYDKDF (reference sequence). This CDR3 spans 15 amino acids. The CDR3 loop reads CATSRDREPQETQYF. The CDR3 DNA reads TGTGCCACCAGCAGAGATCGTGAGCCTCAAGAGACCCAGTACTTC.

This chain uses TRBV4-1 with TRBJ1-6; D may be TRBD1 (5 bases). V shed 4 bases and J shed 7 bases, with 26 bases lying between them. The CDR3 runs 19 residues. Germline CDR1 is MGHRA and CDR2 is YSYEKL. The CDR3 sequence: CASSRQPQGFSFWNSPLHF. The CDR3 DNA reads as TGCGCCAGCAGCCGTCAACCCCAGGGATTTTCTTTTTGGAATTCACCCCTCCACTTT.

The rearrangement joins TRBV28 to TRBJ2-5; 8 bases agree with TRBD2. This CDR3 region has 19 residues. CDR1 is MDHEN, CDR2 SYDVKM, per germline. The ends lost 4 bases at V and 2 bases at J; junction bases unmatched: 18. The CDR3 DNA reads TGTGCCAGCAGTTGGAATACTCCTCGGGAGGGGGACTATCAAGAGACCCAGTACTTC. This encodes CASSWNTPREGDYQETQYF.

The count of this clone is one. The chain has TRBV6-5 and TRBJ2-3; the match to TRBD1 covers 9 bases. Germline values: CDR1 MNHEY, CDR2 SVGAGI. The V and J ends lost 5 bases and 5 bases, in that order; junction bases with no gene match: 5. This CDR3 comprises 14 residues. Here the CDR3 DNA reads TGTGCCAGCAGTCGCGGGACAGGGTTAGATACGCAGTATTTT. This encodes CASSRGTGLDTQYF.

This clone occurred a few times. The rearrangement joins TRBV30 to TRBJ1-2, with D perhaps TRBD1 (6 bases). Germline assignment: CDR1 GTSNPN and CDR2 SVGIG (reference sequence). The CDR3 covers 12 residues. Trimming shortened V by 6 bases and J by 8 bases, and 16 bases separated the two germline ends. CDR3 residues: CACLDAGDGYTF. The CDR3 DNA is TGTGCCTGCTTAGACGCAGGGGACGGCTACACCTTC.

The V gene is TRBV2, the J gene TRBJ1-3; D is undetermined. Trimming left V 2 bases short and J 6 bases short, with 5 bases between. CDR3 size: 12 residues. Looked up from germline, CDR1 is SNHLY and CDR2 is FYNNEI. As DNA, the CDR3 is TGTGCCAGCAGTGAATCGGTAAACACCATATATTTT. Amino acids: CASSESVNTIYF. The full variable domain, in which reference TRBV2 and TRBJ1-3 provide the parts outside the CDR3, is EPEVTQTPSHQVTQMGQEVILRCVPISNHLYFYWYRQILGQKVEFLVSFYNNEISEKSEIFDDQFSVERPDGSNFTLKIRSTKLEDSAMYFCASSESVNTIYFGEGSWLTVV.

This CDR3 reads CASRGGQGVRYGYTF. The CDR3 nucleotides are TGTGCCAGCAGGGGGGGGCAGGGCGTCCGCTATGGCTACACCTTC. This sequence joins TRBV2 and TRBJ1-2; the D gene is possibly TRBD1 (6 bases). Trimming removed 6 bases at V and 4 bases at J, with 18 bases between. Germline V gives CDR1 SNHLY, CDR2 FYNNEI. This CDR3 is built from 15 residues.

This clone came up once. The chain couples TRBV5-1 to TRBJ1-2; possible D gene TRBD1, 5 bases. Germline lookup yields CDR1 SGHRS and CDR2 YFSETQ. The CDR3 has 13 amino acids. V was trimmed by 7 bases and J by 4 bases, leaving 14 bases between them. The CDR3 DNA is TGCGCCAGCGGTCAGGGCTTTAGCTATGGCTACACCTTC. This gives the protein CASGQGFSYGYTF.

The CDR3 DNA is TGTGCCAGTAGTATGGTGGGCAGGGGAGTGGGGTACAATGAGCAGTTCTTC. Its translation is CASSMVGRGVGYNEQFF. This chain uses TRBV19 with TRBJ2-1; perhaps TRBD1 as D (6 bases). V dropped 3 bases and J dropped 4 bases, with 19 bases sitting between them. Germline V gene data show CDR1 as LNHDA and CDR2 as SQIVND (reference sequence). This CDR3 is 17 amino acids long.

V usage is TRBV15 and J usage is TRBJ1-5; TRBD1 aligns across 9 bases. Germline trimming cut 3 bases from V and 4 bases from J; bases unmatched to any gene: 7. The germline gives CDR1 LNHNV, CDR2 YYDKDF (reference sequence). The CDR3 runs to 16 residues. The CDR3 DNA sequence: TGTGCCACCAGCAGGGGCCGACAGGGGGAAAATCAGCCCCAGCATTTT. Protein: CATSRGRQGENQPQHF.

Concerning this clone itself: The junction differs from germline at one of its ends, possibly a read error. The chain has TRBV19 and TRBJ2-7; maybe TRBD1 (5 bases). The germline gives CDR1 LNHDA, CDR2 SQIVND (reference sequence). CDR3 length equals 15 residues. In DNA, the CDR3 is TGTGCCAGTAGCGCAGAAATCCTAGACAGCCCTCCGCTTCACTTC. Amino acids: CASSAEILDSPPLHF.

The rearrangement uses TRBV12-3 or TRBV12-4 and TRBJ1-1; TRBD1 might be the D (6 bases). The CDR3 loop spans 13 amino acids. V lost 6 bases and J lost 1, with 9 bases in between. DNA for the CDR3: TGTGCCAGCAGACCGGGACAGAACACTGAAGCTTTCTTT. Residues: CASRPGQNTEAFF.

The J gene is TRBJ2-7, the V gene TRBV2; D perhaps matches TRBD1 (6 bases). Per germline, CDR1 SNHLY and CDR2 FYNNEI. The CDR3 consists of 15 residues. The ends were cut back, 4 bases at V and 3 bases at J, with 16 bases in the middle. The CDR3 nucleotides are TGTGCCAGCAGTGCCGAACAGGGTAGCTTCTACGAGCAGTACTTC. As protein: CASSAEQGSFYEQYF.

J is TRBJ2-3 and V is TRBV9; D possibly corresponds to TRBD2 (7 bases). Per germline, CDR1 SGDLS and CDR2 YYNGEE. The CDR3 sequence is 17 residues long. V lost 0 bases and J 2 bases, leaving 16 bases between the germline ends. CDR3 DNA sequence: TGTGCCAGCAGCGTAGGTTTGCGGGGGACATCCACAGATACGCAGTATTTT. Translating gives CASSVGLRGTSTDTQYF.

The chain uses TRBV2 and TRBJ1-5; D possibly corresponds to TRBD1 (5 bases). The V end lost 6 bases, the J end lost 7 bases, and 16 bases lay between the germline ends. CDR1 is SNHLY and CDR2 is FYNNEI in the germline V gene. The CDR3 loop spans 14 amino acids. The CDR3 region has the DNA TGTGCCAGCAGGATTAACCCCTCAGGGCAGCCCCAGCATTTT. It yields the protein CASRINPSGQPQHF.